These 4 T cell receptor beta chains originate from one sample sequenced in a study of control samples from healthy donors and cancer patients. Clones were sequenced by immunoSEQ multiplex PCR, and TCRdb holds only the in-frame ones, with some missing. The sample holds just over 80,000 clones, roughly 89% seen once. The sequencing sample was made of blood. The receptors here all came from a man between 50 and 59 years old in good health.

The chain uses TRBV29-1 and TRBJ2-6; D possibly uses TRBD1 or TRBD2 (5 bases each). Trimming shortened V by 1 base and J by 4 bases, and 14 bases separated the two germline ends. This CDR3 has 16 residues. Germline V CDR1 and CDR2: SQVTM, ANQGSEA. The CDR3 loop is CSVEVRDGLGANVLTF. Written as DNA, the CDR3 is TGCAGCGTTGAAGTTCGGGACGGGTTGGGGGCCAACGTCCTGACTTTC.

The genes are TRBV5-1 and TRBJ2-1; 7 bases fit TRBD2. Germline CDR1 reads SGHRS; CDR2 reads YFSETQ. Unmatched junction bases numbered 9, after V lost 2 bases and J lost 7 bases. The CDR3 has 15 amino acids. The CDR3 region has the DNA TGCGCCAGCAGCTTAACGACTAGCCCCGGGAATGAGCAGTTCTTC. Protein: CASSLTTSPGNEQFF.

The gene calls are TRBV11-3 and TRBJ2-5; D perhaps matches TRBD2 (6 bases). CDR1 and CDR2 from the germline V gene are SGHNT and YENEEA. V lost 5 bases and J 5 bases, leaving 9 bases between the germline ends. The CDR3 runs to 12 residues. CDR3 DNA sequence: TGTGCCAGCAGCCCCCGGGGGGAGACCCAGTACTTC. Translated: CASSPRGETQYF.

The chain has TRBV10-1 and TRBJ2-1; D is unresolved. Germline CDR1 is WNHNN and CDR2 is SYGVQD (reference sequence). This CDR3 comprises 13 residues. Trimming left V 5 bases short and J 8 bases short, with 13 bases between. The CDR3 reads CASSLRLGDEQFF. The CDR3 DNA follows: TGCGCCAGCAGTCTCCGCCTAGGCGATGAGCAGTTCTTC.